Each of the 10 T cell receptor beta chains below was sequenced from the same sample in a study of T cell repertoires in cytomegalovirus infection. The antigens of these receptors remain unknown. TCRdb ran MiXCR on the reads and lists one entry per CDR3 protein. This sample has about 270,000 distinct CDR3 sequences, with under 25% found just once. The sequences come from cultured PBMCs, collected from culture after CMV antigen stimulation. These receptors were obtained from a human donor in good health (CMV status not recorded). Some clones in this sample may be carry-over from other donors' samples.

This clonotype was counted between two and nine times. The CDR3 coding sequence is TGTGCCAGCAGTGACGGACAGGGGAGTAACGAGCAGTACGTC. Translated: CASSDGQGSNEQYV. The chain couples TRBV6-5 to TRBJ2-7; 9 bases fit TRBD1. Germline CDR1 is MNHEY and CDR2 is SVGAGI. The V gene end was trimmed by 5 bases and the J gene end by 5 bases; junction bases not matched to a gene: 7. CDR3 length equals 14 residues.

This chain uses TRBV6-2 or TRBV6-3 with TRBJ1-2; D remains ambiguous. Germline-derived CDR1 and CDR2 are MNHEY and SVGEGT. With 6 bases removed from V and 5 bases from J, the gap between germline ends came to 10 bases. This CDR3 spans 12 amino acids. The CDR3, as DNA: TGTGCCAGCAGGGCGACGGTATATGGCTACACCTTC. This sequence encodes CASRATVYGYTF.

This clonotype was seen only a few times. The J gene is TRBJ1-6, the V gene TRBV9; 9 bases line up with TRBD1. Germline V gene data show CDR1 as SGDLS and CDR2 as YYNGEE. J gave up 7 bases and V 0 bases, and 8 bases lay outside the gene matches. The CDR3 runs to 17 residues. The CDR3 nucleotides read TGTGCCAGCAGCGTAGCGGTTCGGACAGGGGAAAATTCACCCCTCCACTTT. Its translation is CASSVAVRTGENSPLHF.

At least ten counts were recorded for this clonotype. J is TRBJ1-2 and V is TRBV27, with 9 bases identical to TRBD1. Germline lookup yields CDR1 MNHEY and CDR2 SMNVEV (reference sequence). The trim removed 2 bases at V and 3 bases at J, leaving 1 base unmatched. The CDR3 consists of 14 residues. This chain's CDR3 is CASSLGQGHYGYTF. In nucleotides, the CDR3 is TGTGCCAGCAGTTTAGGACAGGGGCACTATGGCTACACCTTC.

The CDR3 DNA is TGCAGCGTTGCTAGGACTAGCGGGAGTTTGGGCGAGCAGTACTTC. As protein: CSVARTSGSLGEQYF. The chain is built from TRBV29-1 and TRBJ2-7, with 13 bases that match TRBD2. The CDR3 length is 15 residues. The V and J ends lost 4 bases and 6 bases, in that order; junction bases with no gene match: 9. Germline assignment: CDR1 SQVTM and CDR2 ANQGSEA.

In this sample, this clonotype turned up many times. The CDR3 sequence: CASSYSARAYMNTEAFF. The CDR3 DNA follows: TGTGCCAGCAGTTACTCGGCGAGGGCCTATATGAACACTGAAGCTTTCTTT. The chain couples TRBV6-2 or TRBV6-3 to TRBJ1-1; D gene uncertain. Trimming removed 0 bases at V and 0 bases at J, with 14 bases between. The V gene's germline CDR1 is MNHEY and CDR2 SVGEGT. The length of the CDR3 is 17 residues.

CDR3 protein: CASSLGGGLLRNEKLFF. DNA for the CDR3: TGTGCCAGCAGCTTAGGTGGGGGCTTACTACGTAATGAAAAACTGTTTTTT. The gene calls are TRBV7-9 and TRBJ1-4; tentative D call: TRBD1 (6 bases). The CDR3 loop spans 17 amino acids. The germline V gene encodes CDR1 SEHNR and CDR2 FQNEAQ (reference sequence). V dropped 1 base and J dropped 4 bases, with 16 bases sitting between them.

This clonotype has only a few counts. This chain joins TRBV7-9 and TRBJ2-1, with 8 bases lining up with TRBD2. The ends lost 5 bases at V and 8 bases at J; junction bases unmatched: 8. Germline V gene sequence: CDR1 SEHNR, CDR2 FQNEAQ (reference sequence). This CDR3 is 14 amino acids long. For the CDR3, the DNA is TGTGCCAGCAGCGATGGGACTAGTAGCGATGAGCAGTTCTTC. It yields the protein CASSDGTSSDEQFF.

The CDR3 DNA is TGTGCCAGCAGTTTATGGCCAGCGGAAGAGACCCAGTACTTC. It codes for CASSLWPAEETQYF. This chain links TRBV28 with TRBJ2-5; D perhaps matches TRBD2 (5 bases). V lost 0 bases to trimming and J lost 3 bases, with 8 bases between them. CDR3 length: 14 amino acids. Germline CDR1 MDHEN, CDR2 SYDVKM.

This clonotype was counted many times. This sequence joins TRBV7-2 and TRBJ1-1; D gene uncertain. The CDR3 has 15 residues. Deletions cut 1 base from V and 5 bases from J, with 14 bases between. The V gene's germline CDR1 is SGHTA and CDR2 FQGNSA. The CDR3, as DNA: TGTGCCAGCAGCTTAGGATTGCCAAGGGCGACTGAAGCTTTCTTT. Amino acids: CASSLGLPRATEAFF.